This TCR beta chain was sequenced for a study of high-grade serous ovarian cancer treatment subgroups listed by TCRdb under 2021. Concerning the study at large: On average, sequencing produced about 14,000 reads and approximately 7,500 unique TCR beta rearrangements for each sample. The study profiled TCR beta repertoires in high-grade serous ovarian cancer patients grouped by complete gross resection or neoadjuvant chemotherapy response under a laparoscopic triage algorithm. One primary tumor sample and two metastatic tumor samples were collected from each patient, for a total of some 90 samples. Of the roughly 30 patients in the cohort, about ten had no residual disease after primary surgery (R0), about ten were excellent NACT responders, and about ten were poor NACT responders. The study at large found these results: TCR clonal relatedness correlated positively with neoantigen level and, by trend, with copy number variation and mutation load from whole-genome sequencing. The TCR repertoire analyses centered on CDR3, and CDR1 and CDR2 were not analyzed. Repertoire similarity between tumors from the same patient ranged from 0.11 to 0.79, while tumors from different patients showed almost no similarity. Bulk tumor TCR sequencing lacked spatial information, limiting insight into HGSC tumor complexity and diversity.

Comments on this clone: The target of this receptor is not known. Per-base quality was not reported, and no clone a single base away is much larger than it.

Counted from cysteine to phenylalanine, this CDR3 has 14 amino acids. Only CDR3 DNA remains: 42 bases, in frame from the first base. Via the germline V gene, CDR1 is KGHSH and CDR2 LQKENI. The junction shows trimming of 2 bases on V and 4 bases on J, plus 8 bases between the germline ends. The tumor samples were collected prior to definitive surgery or chemotherapy. Genomic DNA extraction was performed by the MD Anderson Biospecimen Extraction Resource, and TCR sequencing was carried out by the MD Anderson Cancer Genomics Laboratory. The approximately 100 tumor samples were subjected to high-throughput TCR profiling using ImmunoSEQ. The source study handled its data this way. Richness (unique productive sequences), clonality, evenness and relatedness were included as repertoire diversity metrics, and similarity between samples was assessed with the Bhattacharyya coefficient. A sensitivity analysis that removed TCRs with fewer than two reads produced consistent conclusions. The clones in this table, taken by TCRdb from immuneACCESS, are in-frame only. Not every clone is retained; where verified, under half of the shortfall comes from an unresolved V gene, and the cause of the rest is unknown. Clone size and V and J calls were adopted from that table, with D and trimming inferred from the DNA. For this sample there are about 8,000 clones; about 60% appear just once. The top ten hold approximately 5.9% of the sample.

The source material was tumor tissue. The receptor comes from a human donor with high-grade serous ovarian cancer. The sequence links TRBV18 to TRBJ2-2; the D gene is unclear. The CDR3 loop reads CASSPTTSTGELFF. The sequenced DNA: TGTGCCAGCTCACCAACCACGAGCACCGGGGAGCTGTTTTTT.